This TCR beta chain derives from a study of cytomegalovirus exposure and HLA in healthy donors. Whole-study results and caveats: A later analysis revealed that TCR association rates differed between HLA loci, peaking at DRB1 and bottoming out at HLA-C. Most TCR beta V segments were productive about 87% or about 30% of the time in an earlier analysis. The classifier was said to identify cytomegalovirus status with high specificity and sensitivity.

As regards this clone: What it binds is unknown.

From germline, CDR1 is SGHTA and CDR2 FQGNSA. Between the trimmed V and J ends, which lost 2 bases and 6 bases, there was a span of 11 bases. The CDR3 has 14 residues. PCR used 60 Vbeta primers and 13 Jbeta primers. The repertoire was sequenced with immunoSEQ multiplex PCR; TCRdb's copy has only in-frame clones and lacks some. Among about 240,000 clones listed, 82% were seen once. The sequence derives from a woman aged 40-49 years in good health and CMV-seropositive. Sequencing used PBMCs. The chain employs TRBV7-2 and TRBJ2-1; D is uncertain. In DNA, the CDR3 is TGTGCCAGCAGCTTATCCTCTAGGCGCAATGAGCAGTTCTTC. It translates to CASSLSSRRNEQFF.